The entry that follows covers one TCR beta chain sequence. Antigen: not known. These data originate in a study of graft-versus-host responses after intestinal transplantation. Study-wide background: Recipients underwent multivisceral, liver-intestinal, or isolated intestinal transplants. Study observations and caveats: High graft-versus-host to host-versus-graft clonal ratios were found in allografts of patients who had graft-donor T cell macrochimerism. Association was observed between peak circulating GvH clone levels and early post-transplant HvG declines. Marrow from the recipient contained GvH clones, some of which had appeared first in ileum or blood.

Per the germline V gene, CDR1 is MGHRA and CDR2 is YSYEKL. Trimming shortened V by 1 base and J by 4 bases, and 2 bases separated the two germline ends. The CDR3 spans 11 residues. Profiling relied on immunoSEQ multiplex PCR, and the TCRdb table lists in-frame clones only, not all of them. The top ten hold more than 15% of the sample, which has about 97,000 clones, more than 80% seen once. The receptor was isolated from a human patient who received an intestinal transplant, so some T cells may come from the graft donor. The chain joins TRBV4-1 to TRBJ2-7, with D uncertain. The starting material was PBMCs, obtained about 450 days after intestinal transplant. The DNA of the CDR3 is TGCGCCAGCAGCCAAGTTTACGAGCAGTACTTC. Amino acids: CASSQVYEQYF.